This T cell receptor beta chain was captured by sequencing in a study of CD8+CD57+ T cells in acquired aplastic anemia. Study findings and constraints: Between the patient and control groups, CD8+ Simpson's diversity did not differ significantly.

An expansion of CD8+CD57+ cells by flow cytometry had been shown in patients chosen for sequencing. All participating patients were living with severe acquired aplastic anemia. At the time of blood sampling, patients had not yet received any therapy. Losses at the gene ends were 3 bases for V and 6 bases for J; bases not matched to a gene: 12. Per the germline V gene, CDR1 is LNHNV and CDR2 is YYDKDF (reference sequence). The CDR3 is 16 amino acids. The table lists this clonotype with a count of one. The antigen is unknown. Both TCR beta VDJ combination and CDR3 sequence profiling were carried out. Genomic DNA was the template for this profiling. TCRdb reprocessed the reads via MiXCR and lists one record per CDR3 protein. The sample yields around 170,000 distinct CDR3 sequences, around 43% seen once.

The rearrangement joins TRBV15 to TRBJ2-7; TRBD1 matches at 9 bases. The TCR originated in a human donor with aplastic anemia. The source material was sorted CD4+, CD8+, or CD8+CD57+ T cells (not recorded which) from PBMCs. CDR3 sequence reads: CATSSVVGTGLSEQYF. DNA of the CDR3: TGTGCCACCAGCAGCGTAGTCGGGACAGGGCTTAGCGAGCAGTACTTC.